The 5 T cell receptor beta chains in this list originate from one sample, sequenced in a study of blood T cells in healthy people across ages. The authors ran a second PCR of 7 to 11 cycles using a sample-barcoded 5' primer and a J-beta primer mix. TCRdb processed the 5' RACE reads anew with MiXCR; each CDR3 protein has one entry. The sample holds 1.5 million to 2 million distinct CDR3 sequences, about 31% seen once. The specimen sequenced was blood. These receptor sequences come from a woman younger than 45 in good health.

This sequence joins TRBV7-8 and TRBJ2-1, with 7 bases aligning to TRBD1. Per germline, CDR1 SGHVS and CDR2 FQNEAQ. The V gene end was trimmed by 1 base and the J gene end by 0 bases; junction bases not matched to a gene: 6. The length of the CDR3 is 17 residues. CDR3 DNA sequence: TGTGCCAGCAGCTTAGAGGGACAGCTGAGCTCCTACAATGAGCAGTTCTTC. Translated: CASSLEGQLSSYNEQFF. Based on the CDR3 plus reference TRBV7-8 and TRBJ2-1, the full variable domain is GAGVSQSPRYKVAKRGQDVALRCDPISGHVSLFWYQQALGQGPEFLTYFQNEAQLDKSGLPSDRFFAERPEGSVSTLKIQRTQQEDSAVYLCASSLEGQLSSYNEQFFGPGTRLTVL.

The CDR3 sequence is CASSQEFGTGGSGYTF. The CDR3 DNA is TGTGCCAGCAGCCAAGAATTCGGGACAGGGGGCTCTGGCTACACCTTC. V and J are TRBV3-1 and TRBJ1-2; 12 bases are a match to TRBD1. Germline-derived CDR1 and CDR2 are LGHDT and YNNKEL (reference sequence). V gave up 0 bases and J gave up 7 bases; unmatched junction bases: 6. The CDR3 has 16 residues. Full variable domain (missing parts from reference TRBV3-1 and TRBJ1-2): DTAVSQTPKYLVTQMGNDKSIKCEQNLGHDTMYWYKQDSKKFLKIMFSYNNKELIINETVPNRFSPKSPDKAHLNLHINSLELGDSAVYFCASSQEFGTGGSGYTFGSGTRLTVV.

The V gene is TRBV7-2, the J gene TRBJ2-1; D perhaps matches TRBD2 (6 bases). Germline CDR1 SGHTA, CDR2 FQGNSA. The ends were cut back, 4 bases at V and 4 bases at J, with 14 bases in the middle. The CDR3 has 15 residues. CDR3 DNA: TGTGCCAGCAGCTCCCTGTTCGCGGGGTACAATGAGCAGTTCTTC. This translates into CASSSLFAGYNEQFF.

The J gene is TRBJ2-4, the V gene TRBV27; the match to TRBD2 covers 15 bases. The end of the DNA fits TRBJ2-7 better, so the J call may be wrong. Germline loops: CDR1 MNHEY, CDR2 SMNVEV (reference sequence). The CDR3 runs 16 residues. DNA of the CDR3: TGTGCCAGCAATTCTTTGGGGACTAGCGGGAGGCTCGAGCAGTACTTC. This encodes CASNSLGTSGRLEQYF.

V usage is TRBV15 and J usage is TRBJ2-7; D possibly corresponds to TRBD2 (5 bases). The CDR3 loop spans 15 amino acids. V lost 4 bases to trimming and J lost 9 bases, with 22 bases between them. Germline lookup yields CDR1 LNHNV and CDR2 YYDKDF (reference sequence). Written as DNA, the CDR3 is TGTGCCACCAGCACATCCCTAGCCTCGGGTACCCCGCAGTACTTC. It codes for CATSTSLASGTPQYF.